These 14 T cell receptor beta chains came from one sample sequenced in a study of identical twins. Via MiXCR, TCRdb re-called the 5' RACE reads, giving one row per CDR3 protein. Here the sample spans 600,000 to 850,000 distinct CDR3 sequences, about 20% being singletons. These data are also associated with another study on T cells expressing NK-cell markers.

The sample taken for sequencing was PBMCs. The receptors were sampled from a woman aged 18-30 years in good health.

This clonotype was found a few times. V is TRBV5-1 and J is TRBJ2-3, with 7 bases lining up with TRBD2. The CDR3 totals 16 residues. Unmatched junction bases numbered 10, after V lost 4 bases and J lost 2 bases. Per the germline V gene, CDR1 is SGHRS and CDR2 is YFSETQ. CDR3 in amino acids: CASSIGSSGHTDTQYF. The CDR3 region has the DNA TGCGCCAGCAGCATTGGATCTAGCGGCCACACAGATACGCAGTATTTT.

The chain is built from TRBV2 and TRBJ2-1; no reliable D call. The V gene lost 5 bases and the J gene lost 2 bases, with 10 bases spanning the gap. The CDR3 is 14 residues long. Germline CDR1 and CDR2: SNHLY and FYNNEI. The CDR3 spells CASSLNQPYNEQFF. The CDR3 DNA reads as TGTGCCAGCAGTTTGAACCAACCCTACAATGAGCAGTTCTTC.

The chain links TRBV27 to TRBJ2-1; D perhaps matches TRBD2 (5 bases). Per the germline V gene, CDR1 is MNHEY and CDR2 is SMNVEV (reference sequence). V was clipped by 6 bases and J by 8 bases, with 23 bases between them. The CDR3 sequence is 16 residues long. CDR3 in DNA: TGTGCCAGCAGCTTCCTCAGCAGCGGACCCTTCGATGAGCAGTTCTTC. Protein: CASSFLSSGPFDEQFF.

The V and J genes are TRBV18 and TRBJ2-7, with 8 bases aligning to TRBD1. This CDR3 is 14 amino acids long. The junction had 4 bases not matched to a gene; V was cut back by 1 base and J by 5 bases. Germline V gene lookup returns CDR1 KGHSH and CDR2 LQKENI. DNA of the CDR3: TGTGCCAGCTCACCACTGACAGGGGAAAACGAGCAGTACTTC. It codes for CASSPLTGENEQYF.

This clonotype was picked up many times. The chain's CDR3 is CASPRQFNQPQHF. CDR3 bases: TGCGCCAGCCCTCGACAGTTCAATCAGCCCCAGCATTTT. The rearrangement uses TRBV5-1 and TRBJ1-5; maybe TRBD1 (5 bases). The CDR3 contains 13 residues. Germline CDR1 is SGHRS and CDR2 is YFSETQ. V shed 7 bases and J shed 3 bases, with 11 bases lying between them.

This clonotype has a handful of counts. The chain employs TRBV12-5 and TRBJ1-2; D is ambiguous. The germline V gene has CDR1 LGHNT and CDR2 FRNRAP. CDR3 length: 14 residues. The ends were cut back, 6 bases at V and 4 bases at J, with 15 bases in the middle. This CDR3 is CASGPIGRAYGYTF. DNA of the CDR3: TGTGCTAGTGGCCCCATTGGGAGAGCCTATGGCTACACCTTC.

This chain uses TRBV11-2 with TRBJ2-1; 15 bases are shared with TRBD2. Germline CDR1 SGHAT, CDR2 FQNNGV. There are 18 residues in the CDR3. V lost 1 base to trimming and J lost 6 bases; unmatched junction nucleotides: 7. The DNA of the CDR3 is TGTGCCAGCAGCTTAGGCCCCGGGACTAGCGGGGGGTTCAATGAGCAGTTCTTC. This translates into CASSLGPGTSGGFNEQFF.

The J gene is TRBJ2-1, the V gene TRBV20-1; D assignment may be TRBD1 or TRBD2 (6 bases each). There are 14 residues in the CDR3. In germline, CDR1 is DFQATT, CDR2 SNEGSKA (reference sequence). V was trimmed by 0 bases and J by 8 bases, leaving 14 bases between them. CDR3: CSARDRRGIDEQFF. The CDR3 DNA follows: TGCAGTGCTAGAGATCGGAGGGGGATTGATGAGCAGTTCTTC.

The rearrangement links TRBV3-1 to TRBJ2-3; perhaps TRBD2 as D (6 bases). Germline V CDR1 and CDR2: LGHDT, YNNKEL (reference sequence). Trimming stripped 4 bases from V and 2 bases from J, with 10 bases between. The CDR3 consists of 14 residues. CDR3 DNA: TGTGCCAGCAGCCTTCTAGCGCTCACAGATACGCAGTATTTT. Translated: CASSLLALTDTQYF.

The chain carries TRBV18 and TRBJ2-7, with D perhaps being TRBD1 or TRBD2 (5 bases each). CDR3 size: 17 residues. With 5 bases removed from V and 2 bases from J, the gap between germline ends came to 22 bases. Germline V CDR1 and CDR2: KGHSH, LQKENI. The CDR3 is CASSGNLVGEQPYEQYF. The CDR3 DNA sequence: TGTGCCAGCTCAGGCAACCTGGTGGGGGAACAACCCTACGAGCAGTACTTC.

This clonotype was picked up a small number of times. The rearrangement links TRBV20-1 to TRBJ1-5; D gene uncertain. The ends were cut back, 4 bases at V and 4 bases at J, with 14 bases in the middle. CDR1 is DFQATT, CDR2 SNEGSKA, per germline (reference sequence). The CDR3 runs to 14 residues. For the CDR3, the DNA is TGCAGTGCTATAAGGGCCCAAGGGAATCAGCCCCAGCATTTT. As protein: CSAIRAQGNQPQHF.

This clonotype was found a few times. The rearrangement joins TRBV20-1 to TRBJ2-2; 13 bases map to TRBD2. CDR3 length equals 15 residues. V lost 6 bases, J lost 6 bases, and 7 bases stayed unmatched. CDR1 DFQATT and CDR2 SNEGSKA come from the germline V gene (reference sequence). In DNA, the CDR3 is TGCAGTGCGTACACTAGCGGGAGGGCCGCCGGGGAGCTGTTTTTT. Encoded protein: CSAYTSGRAAGELFF.

This clonotype was counted between two and nine times. The chain recombines TRBV2 with TRBJ2-7, with D maybe TRBD2 (5 bases). Germline CDR1 reads SNHLY; CDR2 reads FYNNEI. V lost 8 bases and J 5 bases, leaving 16 bases between the germline ends. The CDR3 has 13 amino acids. The CDR3 spells CASPGLPGNEQYF. CDR3 nucleotide sequence: TGTGCCAGCCCAGGACTGCCCGGGAACGAGCAGTACTTC.

Only a few counts were recorded for this clonotype. V and J are TRBV5-1 and TRBJ1-1; possibly TRBD1 for D (5 bases). Germline assignment: CDR1 SGHRS and CDR2 YFSETQ. This CDR3 is built from 14 residues. V dropped 0 bases and J dropped 8 bases, with 14 bases sitting between them. CDR3 sequence reads: CASSLDRFRHEAFF. For the CDR3, the DNA is TGCGCCAGCAGCTTGGACAGGTTCAGGCACGAAGCTTTCTTT. The full variable domain, completed using reference TRBV5-1 and TRBJ1-1, is KAGVTQTPRYLIKTRGQQVTLSCSPISGHRSVSWYQQTPGQGLQFLFEYFSETQRNKGNFPGRFSGRQFSNSRSEMNVSTLELGDSALYLCASSLDRFRHEAFFGQGTRLTVV.